This TCR beta chain was recovered during a study of T cells after yellow fever vaccination. TCRdb re-called the 5' RACE reads through MiXCR, storing one row per CDR3 protein. The repertoire has approximately 330,000 distinct CDR3 sequences, around 12% of them found once; the top ten carry around 3%. The sequence was obtained from a man younger than 30 who received the YFV17D yellow fever vaccine. The material sequenced was CD4+ T cells sorted from PBMCs, taken 15 days after the yellow fever booster vaccination.

CDR3 sequence (DNA): TGCGCCAGCAGCTCAAGGGAAGGGTTCGAGCAGTACTTC. It is translated as CASSSREGFEQYF. The chain is built from TRBV5-1 and TRBJ2-7; D is uncertain. V was cut by 3 bases and J by 6 bases, with 13 bases left in between. From germline, CDR1 is SGHRS and CDR2 YFSETQ. This CDR3 region has 13 residues.